These 5 T cell receptor beta chains came from one sample sequenced in a study of chemoradiotherapy in HPV16-positive cancers. Using immunoSEQ multiplex PCR, the repertoire was profiled, and TCRdb retains in-frame clones only, with some absent. The data hold around 12,000 clones, with roughly 77% observed a single time. This material was collected from a patient who underwent chemoradiotherapy. The source of these receptors is a human donor with HPV-associated anogenital cancer.

The chain uses TRBV4-3 and TRBJ1-2; D is unclear. CDR3 size: 15 residues. Per the germline V gene, CDR1 is LGHNA and CDR2 is YSLEER. V lost 0 bases and J lost 0, with 8 bases in between. The CDR3 reads CASSQDSDANYGYTF. The CDR3 coding sequence is TGCGCCAGCAGCCAAGATTCGGACGCTAACTATGGCTACACCTTC.

The gene calls are TRBV15 and TRBJ1-1; D is undetermined. Per the germline V gene, CDR1 is LNHNV and CDR2 is YYDKDF (reference sequence). Trimming took 3 bases from V and 0 from J, leaving 11 bases between them. The CDR3 consists of 15 residues. The CDR3 loop reads CATSRGNRMNTEAFF. For the CDR3, the DNA is TGTGCCACCAGCAGGGGAAACAGAATGAACACTGAAGCTTTCTTT.

This chain links TRBV4-2 with TRBJ1-2; D possibly corresponds to TRBD1 (5 bases). The CDR3 is 16 residues long. CDR1 and CDR2 (germline): LGHNA, YNFKEQ. Trimming pared 4 bases from V and 0 bases from J, leaving 15 bases between. The CDR3 loop reads CASSPGGQGANYGYTF. The CDR3 DNA reads TGTGCCAGCAGCCCCGGAGGGCAGGGAGCTAACTATGGCTACACCTTC.

This clone appeared a few times. V and J are TRBV5-6 and TRBJ1-1; the D gene is possibly TRBD1 (6 bases). CDR1 and CDR2 (germline): SGHDT, YYEEEE. V was pared by 2 bases and J by 2 bases, with 16 bases between. The CDR3 extends over 16 amino acids. Written as DNA, the CDR3 is TGTGCCAGCAGCTTTAGGGCAGGGGATCTCAACACTGAAGCTTTCTTT. This sequence encodes CASSFRAGDLNTEAFF.

V and J are TRBV29-1 and TRBJ1-5; possibly TRBD1 for D (5 bases). Trimming removed 1 base at V and 9 bases at J, with 10 bases between. CDR1 is SQVTM, CDR2 ANQGSEA, per germline. This CDR3 has 12 residues. CDR3 nucleotides: TGCAGCGTTGAAGTTCAGGGACTGCCCCAGCATTTT. It yields the protein CSVEVQGLPQHF.